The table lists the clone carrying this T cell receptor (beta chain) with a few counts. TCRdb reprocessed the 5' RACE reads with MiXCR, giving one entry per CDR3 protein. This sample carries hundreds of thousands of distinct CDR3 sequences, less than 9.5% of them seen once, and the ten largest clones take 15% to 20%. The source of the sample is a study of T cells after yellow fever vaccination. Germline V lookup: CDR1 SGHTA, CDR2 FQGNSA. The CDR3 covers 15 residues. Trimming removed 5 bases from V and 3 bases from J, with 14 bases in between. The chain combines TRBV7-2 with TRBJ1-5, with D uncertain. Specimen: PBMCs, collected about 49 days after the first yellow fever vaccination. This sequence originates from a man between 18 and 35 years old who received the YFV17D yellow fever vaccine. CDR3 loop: CASSPGLFDNQPQHF. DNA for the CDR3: TGTGCCAGCAGCCCAGGACTTTTTGACAATCAGCCCCAGCATTTT.